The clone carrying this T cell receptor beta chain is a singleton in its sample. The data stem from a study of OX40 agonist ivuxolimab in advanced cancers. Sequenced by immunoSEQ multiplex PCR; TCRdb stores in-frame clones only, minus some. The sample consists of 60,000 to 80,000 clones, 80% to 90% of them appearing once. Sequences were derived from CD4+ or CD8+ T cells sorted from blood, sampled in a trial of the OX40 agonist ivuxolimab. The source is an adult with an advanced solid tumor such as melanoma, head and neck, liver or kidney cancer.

CDR3: CSVDRGYSYEQYF. The CDR3, as DNA: TGCAGCGTTGACAGGGGCTATTCCTACGAGCAGTACTTC. V is TRBV29-1 and J is TRBJ2-7, with a weak D call TRBD1 (6 bases). The CDR3 is 13 residues long. V gave up 3 bases and J gave up 1 base, with 10 bases separating them. Germline V gene lookup returns CDR1 SQVTM and CDR2 ANQGSEA.